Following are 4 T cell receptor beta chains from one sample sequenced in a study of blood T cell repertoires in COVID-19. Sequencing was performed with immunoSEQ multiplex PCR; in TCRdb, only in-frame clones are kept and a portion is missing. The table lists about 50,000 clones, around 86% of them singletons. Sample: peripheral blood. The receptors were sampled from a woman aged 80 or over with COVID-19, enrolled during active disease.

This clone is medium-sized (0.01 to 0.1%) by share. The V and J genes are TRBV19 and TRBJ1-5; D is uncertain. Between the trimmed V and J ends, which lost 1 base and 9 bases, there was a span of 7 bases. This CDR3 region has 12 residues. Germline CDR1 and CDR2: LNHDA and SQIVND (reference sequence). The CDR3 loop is CASSIARGPQHF. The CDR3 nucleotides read TGTGCCAGTAGTATAGCCCGGGGGCCCCAGCATTTT.

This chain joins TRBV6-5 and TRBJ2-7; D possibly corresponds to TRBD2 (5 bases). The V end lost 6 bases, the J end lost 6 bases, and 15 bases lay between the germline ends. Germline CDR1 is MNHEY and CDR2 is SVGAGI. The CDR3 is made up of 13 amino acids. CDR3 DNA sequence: TGTGCCAGCAGACCTTACTCTGGAGGCGAGCAGTACTTC. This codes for CASRPYSGGEQYF.

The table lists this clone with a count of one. The CDR3 DNA reads as TGTGCCAGCAGCTTGCCAGGGACAGATACGCAGTATTTT. It encodes CASSLPGTDTQYF. This chain uses TRBV5-6 with TRBJ2-3, with TRBD1 as a possible D gene (5 bases). Germline lookup yields CDR1 SGHDT and CDR2 YYEEEE. The CDR3 has 13 amino acids. V shed 1 base and J shed 3 bases, with 6 bases lying between them.

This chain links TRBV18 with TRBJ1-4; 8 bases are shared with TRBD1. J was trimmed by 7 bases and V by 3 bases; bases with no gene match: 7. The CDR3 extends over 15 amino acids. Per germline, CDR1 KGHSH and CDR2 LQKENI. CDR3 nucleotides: TGTGCCAGCTCACCCAGACAGGGGAGTGGTGAAAAACTGTTTTTT. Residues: CASSPRQGSGEKLFF.